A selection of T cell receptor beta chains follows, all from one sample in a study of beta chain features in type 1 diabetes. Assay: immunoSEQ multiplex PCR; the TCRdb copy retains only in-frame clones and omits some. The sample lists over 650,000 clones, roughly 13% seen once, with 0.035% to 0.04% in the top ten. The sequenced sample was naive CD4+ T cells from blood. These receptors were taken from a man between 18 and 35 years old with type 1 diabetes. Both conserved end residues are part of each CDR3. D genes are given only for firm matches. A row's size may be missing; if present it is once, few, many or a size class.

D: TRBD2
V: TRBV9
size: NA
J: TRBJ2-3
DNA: TGTGCCAGCAGCGCTAGCGGGAAGGCAGATACGCAGTATTTT
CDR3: CASSASGKADTQYF

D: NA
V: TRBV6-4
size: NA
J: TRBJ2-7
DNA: TGTGCCAGCACCCAGGGGCGGGACGAGCAGTACTTC
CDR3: CASTQGRDEQYF

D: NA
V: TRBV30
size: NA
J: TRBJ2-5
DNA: TGTGCCTGGAGTTTGACGTTCCAAGAGACCCAGTACTTC
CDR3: CAWSLTFQETQYF

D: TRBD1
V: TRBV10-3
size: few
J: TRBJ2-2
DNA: TGTGCCATCAGGAGGACAGGGAGCACCGGGGAGCTGTTTTTT
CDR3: CAIRRTGSTGELFF

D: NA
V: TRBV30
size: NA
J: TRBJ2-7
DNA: TGTGCCTGGAGTAACCGAGGGACAGCCACCCGGGGGGAGCAGTACTTC
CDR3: CAWSNRGTATRGEQYF

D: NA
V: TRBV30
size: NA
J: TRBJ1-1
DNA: TGTGCCTGGAGGAACCCGGGACTGCCGAACACTGAAGCTTTCTTT
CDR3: CAWRNPGLPNTEAFF

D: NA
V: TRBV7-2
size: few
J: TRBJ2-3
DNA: TGTGCCAGCAGCAACCGACACACAGATACGCAGTATTTT
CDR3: CASSNRHTDTQYF

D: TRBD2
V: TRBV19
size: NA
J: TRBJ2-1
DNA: TGTGCCAGTAGTCCATGGACTAGCGGGAGCAATGAGCAGTTCTTC
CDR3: CASSPWTSGSNEQFF

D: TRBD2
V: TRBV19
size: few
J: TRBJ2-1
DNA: TGTGCCAGTAGTACGTGGCTAGCGGGAGGCGATGAGCAGTTCTTC
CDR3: CASSTWLAGGDEQFF

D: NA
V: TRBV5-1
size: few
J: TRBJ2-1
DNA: TGCGCCAGCAGCTTCGGCTACAATGAGCAGTTCTTC
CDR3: CASSFGYNEQFF

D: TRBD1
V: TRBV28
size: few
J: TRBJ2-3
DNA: TGTGCCAGCAGTTTGGACAGGGGGGCAGATACGCAGTATTTT
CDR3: CASSLDRGADTQYF

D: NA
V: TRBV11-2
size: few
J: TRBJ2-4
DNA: TGTGCCAGCAGCTTAGAAAGCAAAAACATTCAGTACTTC
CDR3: CASSLESKNIQYF

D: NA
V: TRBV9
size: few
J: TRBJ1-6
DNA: TGTGCCAGCAGCGTAACAGGAGAGCCTAATTCACCCCTCCACTTT
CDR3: CASSVTGEPNSPLHF

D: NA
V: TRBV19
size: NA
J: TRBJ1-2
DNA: TGTGCCAGTAGTATAGGTCGCGCGGTCGGTCGTGGCTACACCTTC
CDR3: CASSIGRAVGRGYTF

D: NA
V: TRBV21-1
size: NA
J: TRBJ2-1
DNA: TGTGCCAGCAGCAAAGAAGGGCTCGTGAGGGATGAGCAGTTCTTC
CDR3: CASSKEGLVRDEQFF

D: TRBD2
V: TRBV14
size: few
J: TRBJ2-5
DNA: TGTGCCAGCAGCCAAGAAGGCCCCACTAGCGCCCAGCGGGAGACCCAGTACTTC
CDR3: CASSQEGPTSAQRETQYF

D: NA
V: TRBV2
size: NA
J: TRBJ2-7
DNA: TGTGCCAGCAGTGAACAGGGGAGCTTATACGAGCAGTACTTC
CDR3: CASSEQGSLYEQYF

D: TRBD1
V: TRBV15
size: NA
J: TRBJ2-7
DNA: TGTGCCACCAGCAGGCCCCCGGGACAGGGGTTTGGCGAGCAGTACTTC
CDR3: CATSRPPGQGFGEQYF

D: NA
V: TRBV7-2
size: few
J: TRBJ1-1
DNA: TGTGCCAGCAGCTTAGCCAGGGGTGGAACTGAAGCTTTCTTT
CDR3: CASSLARGGTEAFF

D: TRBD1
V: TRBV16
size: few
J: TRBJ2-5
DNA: TGTGCCAGCAGCCAATGGGGACAGAACCTTCAAGAGACCCAGTACTTC
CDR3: CASSQWGQNLQETQYF

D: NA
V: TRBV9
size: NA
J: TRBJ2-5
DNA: TGTGCCAGCAGCGCGCGGCCGCAGATAGAGACCCAGTACTTC
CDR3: CASSARPQIETQYF

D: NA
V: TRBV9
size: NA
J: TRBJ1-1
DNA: TGTGCCAGCAGGGGGACTATGAACACTGAAGCTTTCTTT
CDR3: CASRGTMNTEAFF

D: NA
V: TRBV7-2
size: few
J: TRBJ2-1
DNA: TGTGCCAGCAGCTTCCGGGTCAGCCGGCAGTTCTTC
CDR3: CASSFRVSRQFF

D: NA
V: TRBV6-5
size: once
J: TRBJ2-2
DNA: TGTGCCAGCACCTCAATGAACACCGGGGAGCTGTTTTTT
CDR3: CASTSMNTGELFF

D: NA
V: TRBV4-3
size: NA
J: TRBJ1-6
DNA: TGCGCCAGCAGCCAAGATCGGGGGTTTCGGAATTCACCCCTCCACTTT
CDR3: CASSQDRGFRNSPLHF

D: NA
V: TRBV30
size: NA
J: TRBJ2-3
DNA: TGTGCCTGGAGTGTACTGGGATCCGCCCCCGGTACGCAGTATTTT
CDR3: CAWSVLGSAPGTQYF

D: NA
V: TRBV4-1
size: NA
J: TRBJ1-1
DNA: TGCGCCAGCAGCCATGTCCTCTCGGGAGGGGACACTGAAGCTTTCTTT
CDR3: CASSHVLSGGDTEAFF

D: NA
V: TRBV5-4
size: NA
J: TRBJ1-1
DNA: TGTGCCAGCAGCTCTACAGCCTCGAACACTGAAGCTTTCTTT
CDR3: CASSSTASNTEAFF

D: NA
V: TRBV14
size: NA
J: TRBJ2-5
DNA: TGTGCCAGCAGCCGGGCGGTGACCCAGTACTTC
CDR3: CASSRAVTQYF

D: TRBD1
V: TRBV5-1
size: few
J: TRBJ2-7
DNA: TGCGCCAGCAGCTTGGGGGACAGTAACTACGAGCAGTACTTC
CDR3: CASSLGDSNYEQYF

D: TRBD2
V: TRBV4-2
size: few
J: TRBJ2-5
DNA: TGTGCCAGCAGCCAGCTCTCCTCCTTAGCGGGAGGGGAGACCCAGTACTTC
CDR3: CASSQLSSLAGGETQYF

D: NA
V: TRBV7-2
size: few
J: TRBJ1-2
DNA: TGTGCCAGCAGCTTAGGGAGGGGTTCTGGCTACACCTTC
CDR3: CASSLGRGSGYTF

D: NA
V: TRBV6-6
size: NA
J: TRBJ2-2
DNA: TGTGCCAGCAGATTGCCCGGGCAAAACACCGGGGAGCTGTTTTTT
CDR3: CASRLPGQNTGELFF

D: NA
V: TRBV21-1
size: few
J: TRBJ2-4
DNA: TGTGCCAGTATTCAGGTGGCCCTGGCCAAAAACATTCAGTACTTC
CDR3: CASIQVALAKNIQYF

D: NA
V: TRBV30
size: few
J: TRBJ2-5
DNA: TGTGCCTGGAGTGGTTTTAGCCAGACCCAGTACTTC
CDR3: CAWSGFSQTQYF

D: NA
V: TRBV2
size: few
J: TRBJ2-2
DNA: TGTGCCAGCAGCTGGTGGAGGCGACCAGGAGATACCGGGGAGCTGTTTTTT
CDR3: CASSWWRRPGDTGELFF

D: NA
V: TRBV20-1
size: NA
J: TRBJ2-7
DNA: TGCAGTTCTACGTATCAGTACGAGCAGTACTTC
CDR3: CSSTYQYEQYF